This passage covers 16 T cell receptor beta chains from one sample sequenced in a study of shared T cell receptors in the human thymus. TCRdb's copy holds only in-frame clones and misses some; the assay was immunoSEQ multiplex PCR. The repertoire holds under 450,000 clones, around 93% seen once, with roughly 0.02% in the top ten. Sequenced sample: thymocytes. These receptors were obtained from a human donor.

The CDR3 here is CASSTAISGNTIYF. The CDR3 DNA sequence: TGTGCCAGCAGCACAGCTATCTCTGGAAACACCATATATTTT. This chain connects TRBV6-1 to TRBJ1-3; D gene unclear. This CDR3 is built from 14 residues. Germline CDR1 reads MNHNS; CDR2 reads SASEGT. The V end lost 6 bases, the J end lost 0 bases, and 9 bases lay between the germline ends.

This clone was seen more than once but under ten times. The rearrangement uses TRBV19 and TRBJ1-1; 9 positions agree with TRBD1. Germline CDR1 is LNHDA and CDR2 is SQIVND (reference sequence). V lost 7 bases to trimming and J lost 11 bases; unmatched junction nucleotides: 11. The CDR3 spans 13 residues. CDR3: CASIERGTGRAFF. CDR3 bases: TGTGCCAGTATTGAGCGAGGGACAGGGCGGGCTTTCTTT.

V usage is TRBV19 and J usage is TRBJ1-5; tentatively, D is TRBD1 (6 bases). V gave up 7 bases and J gave up 3 bases, with 19 bases separating them. Germline V gene sequence: CDR1 LNHDA, CDR2 SQIVND (reference sequence). This CDR3 is 16 amino acids long. Written as DNA, the CDR3 is TGTGCCAGTAAACCTGGGGGCAGCCGCCCCAATCAGCCCCAGCATTTT. This codes for CASKPGGSRPNQPQHF.

This clone was counted a single time. This chain joins TRBV18 and TRBJ2-6; 11 positions agree with TRBD1. After removal of 6 bases from V and 4 bases from J, the junction contained 11 bases not matched to a gene. CDR1 KGHSH and CDR2 LQKENI come from the germline V gene. This CDR3 contains 18 residues. CDR3 residues: CASSRRDRGIYGANVLTF. The CDR3 DNA reads TGTGCCAGCTCCCGCCGGGACAGGGGGATATACGGGGCCAACGTCCTGACTTTC.

This chain links TRBV28 with TRBJ2-7; 8 bases are a match to TRBD2. Germline lookup yields CDR1 MDHEN and CDR2 SYDVKM. This CDR3 spans 15 amino acids. J gave up 9 bases and V 5 bases, and 15 bases lay outside the gene matches. The CDR3 DNA reads as TGTGCCAGCAGTCCCCCGGGACTAGTTTGGTTCAGGCAGTACTTC. Residues: CASSPPGLVWFRQYF.

The chain is built from TRBV19 and TRBJ1-1; D ambiguous. Germline values: CDR1 LNHDA, CDR2 SQIVND (reference sequence). V gave up 7 bases and J gave up 6 bases, with 18 bases separating them. The CDR3 has 14 amino acids. The CDR3, as DNA: TGTGCCAGTACCAGAACGATCGGGATCCCTGAAGCTTTCTTT. This gives the protein CASTRTIGIPEAFF. Looking up the rest from reference TRBV19 and TRBJ1-1 gives the full variable domain: DGGITQSPKYLFRKEGQNVTLSCEQNLNHDAMYWYRQDPGQGLRLIYYSQIVNDFQKGDIAEGYSVSREKKESFPLTVTSAQKNPTAFYLCASTRTIGIPEAFFGQGTRLTVV.

CDR3 region: CASSLSLEGRGTEAFF. CDR3 nucleotides: TGTGCCAGCAGTTTATCCCTGGAGGGGAGGGGGACTGAAGCTTTCTTT. The chain joins TRBV28 to TRBJ1-1; a possible D gene is TRBD1 (6 bases). The CDR3 length is 16 residues. Germline CDR1 is MDHEN and CDR2 is SYDVKM. Trimming stripped 1 base from V and 5 bases from J, with 17 bases between.

The V call is TRBV28, the J call TRBJ2-7; 9 bases fit TRBD2. V was pared by 0 bases and J by 4 bases, with 19 bases of the junction left unmatched. The CDR3 covers 20 residues. Germline assignment: CDR1 MDHEN and CDR2 SYDVKM. The CDR3 nucleotides are TGTGCCAGCAGTTTATGCCCCCCCCCTATTGCGGGACTAGCCCTGTACGAGCAGTACTTC. Translating it yields CASSLCPPPIAGLALYEQYF.

The gene calls are TRBV28 and TRBJ2-7, with D possibly TRBD2 on 5 matching bases. The germline gives CDR1 MDHEN, CDR2 SYDVKM. The CDR3 sequence is 15 residues long. The germline V and J ends were trimmed by 6 bases and 8 bases, with 23 bases remaining between them. CDR3 in amino acids: CASRRVEQNPLKQYF. Here the CDR3 DNA reads TGTGCCAGCAGGAGGGTGGAACAGAATCCCCTCAAGCAGTACTTC.

The chain combines TRBV14 with TRBJ1-2, with a tentative D call TRBD1 (6 bases). The V end lost 1 base, the J end lost 3 bases, and 9 bases lay between the germline ends. The CDR3 is 14 residues long. Germline V gene lookup returns CDR1 SGHDN and CDR2 FVKESK. CDR3: CASSQAGAYYGYTF. For the CDR3, the DNA is TGTGCCAGCAGCCAAGCAGGGGCATACTATGGCTACACCTTC.

The chain's CDR3 is CASSIERTGPEGANVLTF. In DNA form, the CDR3 reads TGTGCCAGTAGTATAGAGCGAACAGGTCCGGAAGGGGCCAACGTCCTGACTTTC. This chain connects TRBV19 to TRBJ2-6; possibly TRBD1 for D (5 bases). Trimming left V 0 bases short and J 4 bases short, with 16 bases between. Germline CDR1 reads LNHDA; CDR2 reads SQIVND (reference sequence). This CDR3 region has 18 residues.

The chain recombines TRBV4-3 with TRBJ2-1; 7 bases line up with TRBD2. CDR1 LGHNA and CDR2 YSLEER come from the germline V gene. The trim removed 0 bases at V and 1 base at J, leaving 9 bases unmatched. This CDR3 contains 18 residues. The CDR3 sequence: CASSQDGTGLGSYNEQFF. The CDR3 bases are TGCGCCAGCAGCCAAGATGGTACTGGACTAGGGTCCTACAATGAGCAGTTCTTC.

The chain combines TRBV4-1 with TRBJ2-5; the match to TRBD1 covers 8 bases. With the DNA end fitting TRBJ2-7 better, the J assignment may be wrong. The CDR3 length is 15 residues. CDR1 and CDR2 (germline): MGHRA, YSYEKL. CDR3 protein: CASSRRTGKFYEQYF. The CDR3 region has the DNA TGCGCCAGCAGCCGCCGGACAGGGAAATTCTACGAGCAGTACTTC.

The chain recombines TRBV5-6 with TRBJ2-7, with 7 bases lining up with TRBD1. With V trimmed by 2 bases and J by 5 bases, 7 bases remained unmatched. The germline V gene encodes CDR1 SGHDT and CDR2 YYEEEE. This CDR3 is 14 amino acids long. The chain's CDR3 is CASSFRWTGHEQYF. CDR3 sequence (DNA): TGTGCCAGCAGCTTTCGATGGACAGGACACGAGCAGTACTTC. Complete variable domain (other parts from reference TRBV5-6 and TRBJ2-7): DAGVTQSPTHLIKTRGQQVTLRCSPKSGHDTVSWYQQALGQGPQFIFQYYEEEERQRGNFPDRFSGHQFPNYSSELNVNALLLGDSALYLCASSFRWTGHEQYFGPGTRLTVT.

The V gene is TRBV7-2, the J gene TRBJ1-1; D is ambiguous. The CDR3 is made up of 13 amino acids. Trimming cost V 5 bases and J 3 bases, with 10 bases left between them. The germline CDR1 and CDR2 sequences are SGHTA and FQGNSA. The CDR3 nucleotides read TGTGCCAGCAGCGTGGGTTGGGACACTGAAGCTTTCTTT. This encodes CASSVGWDTEAFF.

This clone was recorded only once. The genes are TRBV7-8 and TRBJ2-1, with a weak D call TRBD2 (10 bases). The CDR3 totals 20 residues. V lost 4 bases and J 1 base, leaving 26 bases between the germline ends. CDR1 is SGHVS, CDR2 FQNEAQ, per germline. The CDR3 loop is CASSYRQGVRLAGSYNEQFF. For the CDR3, the DNA is TGTGCCAGCAGCTACCGACAGGGGGTGCGACTAGCGGGTTCCTACAATGAGCAGTTCTTC.